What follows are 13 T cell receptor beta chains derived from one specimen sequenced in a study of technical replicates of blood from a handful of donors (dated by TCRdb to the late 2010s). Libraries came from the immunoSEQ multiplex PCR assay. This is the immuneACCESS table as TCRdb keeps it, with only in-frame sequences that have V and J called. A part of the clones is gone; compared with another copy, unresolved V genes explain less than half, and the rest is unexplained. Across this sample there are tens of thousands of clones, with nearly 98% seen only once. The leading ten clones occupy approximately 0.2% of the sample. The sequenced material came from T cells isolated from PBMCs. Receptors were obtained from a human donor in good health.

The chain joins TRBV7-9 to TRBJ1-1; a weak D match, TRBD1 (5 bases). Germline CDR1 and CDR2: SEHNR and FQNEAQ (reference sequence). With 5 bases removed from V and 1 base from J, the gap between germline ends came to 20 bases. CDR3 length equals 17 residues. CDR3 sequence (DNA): TGTGCCAGCAGCGATAAGAAAGGGGAAGTTGCGAACACTGAAGCTTTCTTT. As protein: CASSDKKGEVANTEAFF.

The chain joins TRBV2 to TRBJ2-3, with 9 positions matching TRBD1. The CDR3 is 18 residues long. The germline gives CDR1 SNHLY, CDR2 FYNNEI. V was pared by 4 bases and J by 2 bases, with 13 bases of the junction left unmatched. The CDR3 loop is CASSVRSHRGRVTDTQYF. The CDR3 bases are TGTGCCAGCAGTGTCAGATCCCACAGGGGGCGCGTCACAGATACGCAGTATTTT.

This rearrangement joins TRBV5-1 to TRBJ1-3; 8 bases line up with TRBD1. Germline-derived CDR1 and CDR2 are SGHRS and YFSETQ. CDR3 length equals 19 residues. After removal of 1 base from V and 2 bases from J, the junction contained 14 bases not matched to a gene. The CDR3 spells CASSLLAGGISSAGNTIYF. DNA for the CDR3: TGCGCCAGCAGCTTGTTGGCAGGGGGCATCAGCTCTGCTGGAAACACCATATATTTT.

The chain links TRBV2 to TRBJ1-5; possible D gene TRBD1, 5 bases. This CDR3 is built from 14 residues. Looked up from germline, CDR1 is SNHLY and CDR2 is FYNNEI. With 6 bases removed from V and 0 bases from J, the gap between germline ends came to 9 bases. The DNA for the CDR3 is TGTGCCAGCAGGCAACAGGTTAGCAATCAGCCCCAGCATTTT. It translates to CASRQQVSNQPQHF.

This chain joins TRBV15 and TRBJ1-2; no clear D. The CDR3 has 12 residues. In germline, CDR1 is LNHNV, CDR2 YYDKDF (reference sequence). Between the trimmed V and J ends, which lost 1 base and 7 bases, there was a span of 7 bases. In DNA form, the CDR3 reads TGTGCCACCAGCAGAGCGTCGGGTGGCTACACCTTC. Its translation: CATSRASGGYTF.

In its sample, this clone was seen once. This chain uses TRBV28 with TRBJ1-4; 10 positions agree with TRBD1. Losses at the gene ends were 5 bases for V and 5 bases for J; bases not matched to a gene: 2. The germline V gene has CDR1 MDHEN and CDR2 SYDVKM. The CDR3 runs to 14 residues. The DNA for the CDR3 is TGTGCCAGCAGTGTGGACAGGGGGAATGAAAAACTGTTTTTT. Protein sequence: CASSVDRGNEKLFF. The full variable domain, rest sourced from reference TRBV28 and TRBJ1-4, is DVKVTQSSRYLVKRTGEKVFLECVQDMDHENMFWYRQDPGLGLRLIYFSYDVKMKEKGDIPEGYSVSREKKERFSLILESASTNQTSMYLCASSVDRGNEKLFFGSGTQLSVL.

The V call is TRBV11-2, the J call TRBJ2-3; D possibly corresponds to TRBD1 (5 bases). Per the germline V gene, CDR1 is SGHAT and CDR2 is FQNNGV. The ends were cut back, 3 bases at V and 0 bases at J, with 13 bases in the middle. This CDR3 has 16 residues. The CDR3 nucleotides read TGTGCCAGCAGCTTTGCCTTCTCAGGGAGCACAGATACGCAGTATTTT. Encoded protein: CASSFAFSGSTDTQYF.

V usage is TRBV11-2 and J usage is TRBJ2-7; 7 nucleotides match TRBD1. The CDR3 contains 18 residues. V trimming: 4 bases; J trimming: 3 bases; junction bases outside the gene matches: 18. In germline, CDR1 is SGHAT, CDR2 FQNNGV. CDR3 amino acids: CASSSTRGTARDLYEQYF. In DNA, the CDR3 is TGTGCCAGCAGCTCCACTCGAGGGACAGCCAGAGACCTCTACGAGCAGTACTTC.

The CDR3 coding sequence is TGTGCCAGCAGTTACAGTGGTCGGACAGGGGGAGAGACCCAGTACTTC. This gives the protein CASSYSGRTGGETQYF. The V and J genes are TRBV6-5 and TRBJ2-5; TRBD1 matches at 10 bases. The CDR3 sequence is 16 residues long. The germline V gene has CDR1 MNHEY and CDR2 SVGAGI. J lost 4 bases, V lost 2 bases, and 7 bases had no gene match.

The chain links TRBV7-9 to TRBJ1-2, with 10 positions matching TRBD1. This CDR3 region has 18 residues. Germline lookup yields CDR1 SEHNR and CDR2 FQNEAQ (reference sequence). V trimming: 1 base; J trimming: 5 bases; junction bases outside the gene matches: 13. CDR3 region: CASSLGTGGPRDHYGYTF. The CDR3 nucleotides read TGTGCCAGCAGCTTAGGGACAGGGGGACCAAGAGATCATTATGGCTACACCTTC. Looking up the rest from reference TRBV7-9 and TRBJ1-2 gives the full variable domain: DTGVSQNPRHKITKRGQNVTFRCDPISEHNRLYWYRQTLGQGPEFLTYFQNEAQLEKSRLLSDRFSAERPKGSFSTLEIQRTEQGDSAMYLCASSLGTGGPRDHYGYTFGSGTRLTVV.

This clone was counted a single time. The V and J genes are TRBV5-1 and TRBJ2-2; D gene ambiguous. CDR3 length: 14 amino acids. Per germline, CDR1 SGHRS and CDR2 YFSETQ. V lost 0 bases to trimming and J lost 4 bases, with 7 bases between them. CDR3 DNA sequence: TGCGCCAGCAGCTTGGCAGGAAGCACCGGGGAGCTGTTTTTT. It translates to CASSLAGSTGELFF. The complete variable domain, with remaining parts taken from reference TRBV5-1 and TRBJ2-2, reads KAGVTQTPRYLIKTRGQQVTLSCSPISGHRSVSWYQQTPGQGLQFLFEYFSETQRNKGNFPGRFSGRQFSNSRSEMNVSTLELGDSALYLCASSLAGSTGELFFGEGSRLTVL.

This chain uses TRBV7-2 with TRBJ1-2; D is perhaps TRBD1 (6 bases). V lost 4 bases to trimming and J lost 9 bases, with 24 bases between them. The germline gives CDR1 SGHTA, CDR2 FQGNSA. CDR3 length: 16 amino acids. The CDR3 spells CASSSTGHVVRGSYTF. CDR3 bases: TGTGCCAGCAGCTCAACGGGACACGTGGTGAGGGGGAGCTACACCTTC.

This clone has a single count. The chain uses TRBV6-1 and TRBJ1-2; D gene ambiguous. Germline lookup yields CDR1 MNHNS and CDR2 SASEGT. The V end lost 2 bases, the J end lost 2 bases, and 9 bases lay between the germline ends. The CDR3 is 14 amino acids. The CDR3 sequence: CASSEIVTNYGYTF. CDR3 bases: TGTGCCAGCAGTGAAATAGTCACGAACTATGGCTACACCTTC.